Listed here is a single T cell receptor (beta chain). Trimming pared 6 bases from V and 2 bases from J, leaving 12 bases between. The CDR3 contains 14 residues. CDR1 and CDR2 from the germline V gene are SNHLY and FYNNEI. The entry originates in a study of OX40 agonist ivuxolimab in advanced cancers. Data came from immunoSEQ multiplex PCR; TCRdb stores just in-frame clones and leaves some out. The sample yields about 72,000 clones, around 87% seen once. Sequencing used CD4+ or CD8+ T cells sorted from blood, obtained in a trial of the OX40 agonist ivuxolimab. J is TRBJ2-3 and V is TRBV2; D is unresolved. This receptor was taken from an adult with an advanced solid tumor such as melanoma, head and neck, liver or kidney cancer. The DNA for the CDR3 is TGTGCCAGCAGACTTTCCTTTAACACAGATACGCAGTATTTT. Its protein product is CASRLSFNTDTQYF.